These 20 T cell receptor beta chains came from one sample sequenced in a study of tumor-infiltrating lymphocytes in primary liver carcinoma. The researchers produced TCR beta cDNA from around 0.5 ug total RNA with a constant-region primer. Each TCR beta library was derived from three nested multiplex PCR rounds that employed slightly modified ARM-PCR. A C-beta reverse primer was combined with TRBV1-TRBV30 forward primers in the first two PCR rounds, and each round had approximately 9 cycles. TCRdb independently ran MiXCR on the multiplex PCR reads; one entry per CDR3 protein. This sample has approximately 79,000 distinct CDR3 sequences, with approximately 70% found just once. Joint extraction of RNA and DNA used roughly 20-33 mg of bulk tissue that was unsorted. Sequences were obtained from liver tumor tissue from sampling region 4. Subset meaning: tumor region T4, right-lateral pole. Source of these receptors: a man aged 40-49 years with primary liver carcinoma and hepatitis B virus infection.

With regard to this clonotype: A read error may account for a junction end that differs from germline. The chain employs TRBV6-1 and TRBJ2-7, with TRBD2 as a possible D gene (5 bases). Germline V gene data show CDR1 as MNHNS and CDR2 as SASEGT. The length of the CDR3 is 14 residues. The CDR3 bases are TGTGCCAGCAGCCTCCGGGATAAAGTCTACGAGCAGTACTTT. Translating it yields CASSLRDKVYEQYF.

Concerning this clonotype itself: One junction end disagrees with the germline gene, perhaps due to a read error. The V and J genes are TRBV29-1 and TRBJ2-5; 9 nucleotides match TRBD2. Germline CDR1 SQVTM, CDR2 ANQGSEA. The length of the CDR3 is 12 residues. The DNA of the CDR3 is TGCAGCACACAGACTAGCGGAGAGGCCCAGTACTTC. This codes for CSTQTSGEAQYF.

There are a few counts of this clonotype. V usage is TRBV19 and J usage is TRBJ1-5; D is unresolved. CDR3 length equals 13 residues. Trimming took off 1 base at V and 6 bases at J, with 7 bases between the two ends. CDR1 LNHDA and CDR2 SQIVND come from the germline V gene (reference sequence). The CDR3 region has the DNA TGTGCCAGTAGTATAGGGGGTTCTCAGCCCCAGCATTTT. Translating it yields CASSIGGSQPQHF.

Note on this clonotype: This likely comes from a read error, as the CDR3 has no conserved phenylalanine or tryptophan at its end. The rearrangement links TRBV6-5 to TRBJ1-6; D possibly corresponds to TRBD1 (6 bases). This CDR3 spans 16 amino acids. CDR1 and CDR2 (germline): MNHEY, SVGAGI. This CDR3 reads CATSWGRGATNSPLHY. CDR3 DNA sequence: TGTGCTACCAGTTGGGGTAGGGGGGCCACTAATTCACCCCTCCACTAT.

Points on this clonotype: Germline is not matched at one junction end, which may reflect a read error. V usage is TRBV6-1 and J usage is TRBJ2-7; D not resolved. The germline CDR1 and CDR2 sequences are MNHNS and SASEGT. The CDR3 runs to 12 residues. The CDR3 loop is CTSNYHTYEQYF. CDR3 nucleotides: TGTACCAGCAACTACCACACCTATGAGCAGTACTTC.

This clonotype appeared a few times. Being one base from a much bigger clone, this may be a read error. This rearrangement joins TRBV12-5 to TRBJ1-1; D unclear. There are 11 residues in the CDR3. Germline-derived CDR1 and CDR2 are LGHNT and FRNRAP. Trimming took 3 bases from V and 3 from J, leaving 2 bases between them. CDR3 amino acids: CASGFDTEAFF. Written as DNA, the CDR3 is TGTGCTAGTGGTTTTGACACTGAAGCTTTCTTT.

This clonotype was seen more than once but under ten times. This CDR3 fails to terminate in the conserved phenylalanine or tryptophan, so it likely reflects a read error. The chain links TRBV4-2 to TRBJ1-2; perhaps TRBD1 as D (5 bases). Germline CDR1 is LGHNA and CDR2 is YNFKEQ. The CDR3 consists of 15 residues. Trimming removed 0 bases at V and 4 bases at J, with 12 bases between. CDR3 loop: CASSQDRTGGYGYTI. The CDR3 DNA sequence: TGTGCCAGCAGCCAAGATCGTACGGGGGGCTATGGCTACACCATC.

V usage is TRBV14 and J usage is TRBJ2-7; 8 bases fit TRBD1. The CDR3 spans 15 residues. Germline lookup yields CDR1 SGHDN and CDR2 FVKESK. V lost 1 base and J lost 9; bases outside the gene matches: 11. CDR3 in amino acids: CASSQGARQGRSQYF. Written as DNA, the CDR3 is TGTGCCAGCAGCCAAGGCGCGAGACAGGGGCGGTCGCAGTACTTC.

For this clonotype: A junction boundary mismatches the germline segment, possibly from a read error. The chain combines TRBV10-3 with TRBJ1-2, with 9 nucleotides matching TRBD1. The CDR3 length is 14 residues. Germline V gene sequence: CDR1 ENHRY, CDR2 SYGVKD. The CDR3 DNA follows: TGTGCCATCAGTATCGGACAGGGGAATTATGGCTACATATTC. Encoded protein: CAISIGQGNYGYIF.

Details on this clonotype: The junction differs from germline at one of its ends, possibly a read error. This chain links TRBV5-4 with TRBJ2-5; 12 bases match TRBD2. Germline lookup yields CDR1 SGHNT and CDR2 YYREEE (reference sequence). The CDR3 sequence is 16 residues long. The CDR3 here is CASSSTTSGSGETQHF. CDR3 sequence (DNA): TGTGCCAGCAGTTCTACGACTAGCGGGAGTGGAGAGACCCAGCACTTC.

This clonotype has more than one count but fewer than ten. The CDR3 is CASSSDGGAYEQYF. CDR3 in DNA: TGTGCCAGCAGTTCCGACGGGGGGGCCTACGAGCAGTACTTC. The J gene is TRBJ2-7, the V gene TRBV28, with TRBD2 identical over 8 bases. V dropped 4 bases and J dropped 2; count of bases not matched to a gene: 4. The CDR3 length is 14 residues. Germline CDR1 reads MDHEN; CDR2 reads SYDVKM.

This clonotype came up many times. The CDR3 reads CASSLGGQGSNQPQHF. CDR3 nucleotides: TGTGCCAGCAGCTTGGGGGGACAGGGGAGCAATCAGCCCCAGCATTTT. The V gene is TRBV5-4, the J gene TRBJ1-5; the match to TRBD1 covers 10 bases. Germline loops: CDR1 SGHNT, CDR2 YYREEE (reference sequence). The V and J ends lost 0 bases and 1 base, in that order; junction bases with no gene match: 1. The CDR3 runs 16 residues. Complete variable domain (other parts from reference TRBV5-4 and TRBJ1-5): ETGVTQSPTHLIKTRGQQVTLRCSSQSGHNTVSWYQQALGQGPQFIFQYYREEENGRGNFPPRFSGLQFPNYSSELNVNALELDDSALYLCASSLGGQGSNQPQHFGDGTRLSIL.

In this sample, this clonotype turned up once. Its ends do not fully match the called genes, so a read error is possible. The V call is TRBV11-2, the J call TRBJ1-2, with D unresolved. The V gene's germline CDR1 is SGHAT and CDR2 FQNNGV. The CDR3 is 15 residues long. Here the CDR3 reads CVRSLLPDGDYDYTF. Written as DNA, the CDR3 is TGTGTCAGGAGCTTACTCCCAGACGGCGACTATGACTACACCTTC.

The V gene is TRBV7-8, the J gene TRBJ1-2; 7 bases agree with TRBD1. The trim removed 0 bases at V and 2 bases at J, leaving 3 bases unmatched. The CDR3 has 15 residues. CDR1 and CDR2 (germline): SGHVS, FQNEAQ. The CDR3 DNA is TGTGCCAGCAGCTTAGCGTCAGGGGGGAACTATGGCTACACCTTC. It codes for CASSLASGGNYGYTF.

Points on this clonotype: A much larger clone sits a single nucleotide away, making a read error possible. V gene TRBV7-9 combines with J gene TRBJ1-1; D remains ambiguous. The CDR3 runs 12 residues. The V gene's germline CDR1 is SEHNR and CDR2 FQNEAQ (reference sequence). CDR3 sequence reads: CASGLYGAEAFF. CDR3 nucleotides: TGTGCCAGCGGCTTATACGGGGCTGAAGCTTTCTTT.

Comment on this clonotype: Lacking the conserved final phenylalanine or tryptophan, this CDR3 likely reflects a read error. The DNA is omitted, as the CDR3 cannot be located on it reliably, and the CDR3 follows TCRdb's listing. This chain joins TRBV10-3 and TRBJ2-5. Looked up from germline, CDR1 is ENHRY and CDR2 is SYGVKD. Termini included, the CDR3 measures 12 amino acids. The CDR3 sequence: CAISERVETKYS.

Concerning this clonotype: This likely comes from a read error, as the CDR3 has no conserved phenylalanine or tryptophan at its end. The gene calls are TRBV5-6 and TRBJ2-1; D may be TRBD2 (6 bases). The germline V gene encodes CDR1 SGHDT and CDR2 YYEEEE. This CDR3 contains 16 residues. This chain's CDR3 is CASSLEGGSSYNEQFI. The CDR3 DNA is TGTGCTAGCAGCTTGGAGGGCGGAAGCTCCTACAATGAGCAGTTCATC.

The rearrangement uses TRBV29-1 and TRBJ2-5, with D possibly matching TRBD1 (6 bases). Trimming took 4 bases from V and 4 from J, leaving 16 bases between them. This CDR3 contains 14 residues. Per the germline V gene, CDR1 is SQVTM and CDR2 is ANQGSEA. This CDR3 reads CSVGGTIILETQYF. The DNA for the CDR3 is TGCAGCGTTGGTGGGACAATAATTCTAGAGACCCAGTACTTC.

This clonotype was detected a few times. One end of the junction does not line up with germline, which may come from a read error. V gene TRBV29-1 combines with J gene TRBJ2-1; TRBD2 matches 13 bases. The germline V gene encodes CDR1 SQVTM and CDR2 ANQGSEA. The CDR3 sequence is 15 residues long. The CDR3 nucleotides read TGTAGCGTCACGGGACTAGCGGGATTCTACAATGAGCAGTTCTTC. Translated: CSVTGLAGFYNEQFF.

This clonotype came up many times. The J gene is TRBJ2-7, the V gene TRBV6-1; the D gene is possibly TRBD2 (5 bases). The V end lost 4 bases, the J end lost 5 bases, and 18 bases lay between the germline ends. The CDR3 consists of 15 residues. The germline V gene has CDR1 MNHNS and CDR2 SASEGT. In nucleotides, the CDR3 is TGTGCCAGCAGTGTAATGGCACACCGGGGTGACGAGCAGTACTTC. This sequence encodes CASSVMAHRGDEQYF.